The rows below give T cell receptor beta chains drawn from one sample of a study of blood T cells in healthy people across ages. MiXCR, run by TCRdb on the 5' RACE reads, gives a single entry per CDR3 protein. The table lists 850,000 to 1,000,000 distinct CDR3 sequences, roughly 51% of them singletons, with about a fifth in the top ten. The sample was blood. These receptors all stem from a woman aged 60-75 years in good health. Each CDR3 is given with its conserved first and last residue. A D gene is named only where the DNA matches it firmly. Clone size appears in some rows only: once, few, many, or a class for an expanded clone.

>TRBV2|TRBJ2-3|NA|NA
TGTGCCAGCAGGCCAGGGAAGACAGATACGCAGTATTTT
CASRPGKTDTQYF
>TRBV3-1|TRBJ2-3|NA|TRBD2
TGTGCCAGCAGCCAAGGCGGCGGGAGGAGGACTGATACGCAGTATTTT
CASSQGGGRRTDTQYF
>TRBV7-9|TRBJ2-3|NA|NA
TGTGCCAGCACTCAGCGGGGCACAGATACGCAGTATTTT
CASTQRGTDTQYF
>TRBV10-3|TRBJ2-1|NA|TRBD2
TGTGCCATCAGGCTAGCGGGAGCGGAAAATGAGCAGTTCTTC
CAIRLAGAENEQFF
>TRBV29-1|TRBJ1-2|NA|NA
NA
CSVIVPGQGNYGCTF
>TRBV28|TRBJ2-5|once|NA
TGTGCCAGCAATACAGGGTGGGAGACCCAGTACTTC
CASNTGWETQYF
>TRBV15|TRBJ1-2|once|NA
TGTGCCACCAGCAGAGATCCTCGGACAAATTATGGCTACACCTTC
CATSRDPRTNYGYTF
>TRBV12-3/TRBV12-4|TRBJ2-7|few|NA
TGTGCCAGCAGTTCCCCGGGACTCCCTTCCGAGCAGTACTTC
CASSSPGLPSEQYF
>TRBV20-1|TRBJ2-1|few|NA
TGCAGTGCTAGATACCCCTATGGACTCAATGAGCAGTTCTTC
CSARYPYGLNEQFF
>TRBV7-2|TRBJ2-3|few|TRBD2
TGTGCCAGCACCGGACTAGCGGGTACAGATACGCAGTATTTT
CASTGLAGTDTQYF
>TRBV20-1|TRBJ2-7|few|NA
TGCAGTGCTAAATCGGGGGTGCGAGAGCAGTACTTC
CSAKSGVREQYF
>TRBV11-1|TRBJ2-7|few|NA
TGTGCCAGCAACAAAGACGCGTTAGGCTACGAGCAGTACTTC
CASNKDALGYEQYF
>TRBV30|TRBJ2-1|NA|NA
TGTGCCTGGAGTACGGGGCCCGAGAGTGGGGAGCAGTTCTTC
CAWSTGPESGEQFF
>TRBV7-8|TRBJ2-3|NA|TRBD1
TGTGCCAGCAGCGCCGGGACAGACACTAGCACAGATACGCAGTATTTT
CASSAGTDTSTDTQYF
>TRBV24-1|TRBJ2-1|NA|TRBD2
TGTGCCACCAGTGATGTGGGGCGGGAGAGAAATGAGCAGTTCTTC
CATSDVGRERNEQFF
>TRBV24-1|TRBJ2-1|NA|TRBD2
TGTGCCACCAGTGTTTCGCGGGAGATCTACAATGAGCAGTTCTTC
CATSVSREIYNEQFF
>TRBV29-1|TRBJ2-1|few|TRBD2
TGCAGCGTTGATAGTAGCGGGAGGGCCCAGGAGCAGTTCTTC
CSVDSSGRAQEQFF
>TRBV27|TRBJ2-5|NA|TRBD1
TGTGCCAGCAGTCCCCAGGGGGATGAGACCCAGTACTTC
CASSPQGDETQYF
>TRBV6-1|TRBJ2-7|few|TRBD1
TGTGCCAGCACCGAGGGGACAGTCAACGAGCAGTACTTC
CASTEGTVNEQYF
>TRBV27|TRBJ2-1|NA|TRBD2
TGTGCCAGCATCCCCGGGACTAGCGGATACAATGAGCAGTTCTTC
CASIPGTSGYNEQFF
>TRBV11-1|TRBJ2-3|few|NA
TGTGCCAGCAGCTCCAGGACATCACCCTACACGGATACGCAGTATTTT
CASSSRTSPYTDTQYF
>TRBV18|TRBJ2-5|NA|TRBD1
TGTGCCAGCTCACCCTGGACAGGGCAGGAGACCCAGTACTTC
CASSPWTGQETQYF
>TRBV7-9|TRBJ2-1|NA|TRBD2
TGTGCCAGCAGCTTGGTAAGGTCTAGCGGGATGGTTGAGCAGTTCTTC
CASSLVRSSGMVEQFF
>TRBV6-1|TRBJ2-2|NA|TRBD1
TGTGCCAGCAGCCGATCCGGGACAGGGGGCTTTAGCGGGGAGCTGTTTTTT
CASSRSGTGGFSGELFF
>TRBV20-1|TRBJ1-4|NA|TRBD1
TGCAGTGCTAGAGAACGGGGGACAGGGCTAGAAAAACTGTTTTTT
CSARERGTGLEKLFF
>TRBV7-2|TRBJ2-5|few|TRBD2
TGTGCCAGCAGCTCTCAGCGGGAAGGCGGGACCCAGTACTTC
CASSSQREGGTQYF
>TRBV7-2|TRBJ2-5|few|TRBD2
TGTGCCAGCAGCCTCCAAGCGGGGAGGCAAGAGACCCAGTACTTC
CASSLQAGRQETQYF
>TRBV12-3/TRBV12-4|TRBJ2-3|few|TRBD2
TGTGCCAGCAGTTTAGGTAGCGGGGCTCCCCAAGATACGCAGTATTTT
CASSLGSGAPQDTQYF
>TRBV2|TRBJ2-5|NA|TRBD2
TGTGCCAGCAGAAAGACTAGCGGGAGTATTGAGACCCAGTACTTC
CASRKTSGSIETQYF
>TRBV5-6|TRBJ2-7|NA|NA
TGTGCCAGCAGCCACCAGGGGGGGACTCTATACGAGCAGTACTTC
CASSHQGGTLYEQYF
>TRBV20-1|TRBJ2-1|NA|TRBD2
TGCAGTGCTAGAGATCCCGGGGGACTAGCGGCTTACAATGAGCAGTTCTTC
CSARDPGGLAAYNEQFF
>TRBV6-1|TRBJ2-1|NA|NA
TGTGCCAGCAGTGGACTAGACAGCTCCTACAATGAGCAGTTCTTC
CASSGLDSSYNEQFF
>TRBV21-1|TRBJ2-7|once|NA
TGTGCCAGCAGCAAAGTCAAACAGGACTACGAGCAGTACTTC
CASSKVKQDYEQYF
>TRBV10-3|TRBJ1-1|many|NA
TGTGCCATCAGTGATAGGGGTCAACTTTCTGGAACTGAAGCTTTCTTT
CAISDRGQLSGTEAFF
>TRBV7-2|TRBJ2-5|NA|NA
TGTGCCAGCAGCTTAGGGTCCCAGACACAAGAGACCCAGTACTTC
CASSLGSQTQETQYF
>TRBV7-2|TRBJ1-4|few|NA
TGTGCCAGCAGCTCAAGTCTTAATGAAAAACTGTTTTTT
CASSSSLNEKLFF
>TRBV21-1|TRBJ2-5|NA|NA
TGTGCCAGCAGCAAAGAGGGGATTAGAGGGACGGAGACCCAGTACTTC
CASSKEGIRGTETQYF
>TRBV28|TRBJ2-5|NA|TRBD2
TGTGCCAGCAGTTCCCCAGGAGCGGGGGCCTACGACCAGTACTTC
CASSSPGAGAYDQYF
>TRBV3-1|TRBJ2-3|NA|NA
TGTGCCAGCAGCCCTTATGTGGCAGATACGCAGTATTTT
CASSPYVADTQYF
>TRBV20-1|TRBJ2-7|NA|NA
TGCAGTGCTAGAGTCGCGGGAAACTACGAGCAGTACTTC
CSARVAGNYEQYF
>TRBV6-2/TRBV6-3|TRBJ2-7|NA|NA
TGTGCCAGCAGTTACGAGGGGATATCCTCCTACGAGCAGTACTTC
CASSYEGISSYEQYF
>TRBV7-2|TRBJ2-4|NA|TRBD1
TGTGCCAGCAGCTTTCTCGGGACAGGGGTTGGGGACATTCAGTACTTC
CASSFLGTGVGDIQYF
>TRBV7-2|TRBJ2-7|NA|NA
TGTGCCAGCAGCCCCTCCTCTTTTTACGAGCAGTACTTC
CASSPSSFYEQYF
>TRBV20-1|TRBJ1-2|NA|NA
TGCAGTGCTAGTCCCGACGGAAGGATCTATGGCTACACCTTC
CSASPDGRIYGYTF
>TRBV6-2/TRBV6-3|TRBJ2-7|NA|NA
TGTGCCAACAGACCTACTAGTTTCTACGAGCAGTACTTC
CANRPTSFYEQYF
>TRBV7-3|TRBJ1-2|few|NA
TGTGCCAGCAGCTTAAATGGGCTTGGGGCAGGCTATGGCTACACCTTC
CASSLNGLGAGYGYTF
>TRBV13|TRBJ2-2|NA|NA
TGTGCCAGCAGCCGTTATTACACCGGGGAGCTGTTTTTT
CASSRYYTGELFF
>TRBV4-1|TRBJ2-7|once|NA
TGCGCCAGCAGCCAAGATCAATCCCGGAACGGGGACTACGAGCAGTACTTC
CASSQDQSRNGDYEQYF
>TRBV7-2|TRBJ2-1|NA|NA
TGTGCCAGCAGAGGAGGGTACAATGAGCAGTTCTTC
CASRGGYNEQFF
>TRBV6-5|TRBJ2-7|NA|NA
TGTGCCAGCAGCCCTCCCCAGGGGGGGTCCAACGAGCAGTACTTC
CASSPPQGGSNEQYF
>TRBV12-3/TRBV12-4|TRBJ2-7|NA|NA
TGTGCCAGCAGTTTATTGGGACAAGAGGACGAGCAGTACTTC
CASSLLGQEDEQYF
>TRBV5-1|TRBJ2-7|NA|TRBD1
TGCGCCAGCAGCTTGGACGCACCCCCCGGGACAGGGGGCTACGAGCAGTACTTC
CASSLDAPPGTGGYEQYF
>TRBV27|TRBJ2-3|NA|TRBD2
TGTGCCAGCAGCTCCATCTCTAGCGGGAGCGGGGGGGATACGCAGTATTTT
CASSSISSGSGGDTQYF
>TRBV6-2/TRBV6-3|TRBJ2-3|NA|TRBD2
TGTGCCAGCGTTAGCGGGAGGGCCGCAGCTACGCAGTATTTT
CASVSGRAAATQYF